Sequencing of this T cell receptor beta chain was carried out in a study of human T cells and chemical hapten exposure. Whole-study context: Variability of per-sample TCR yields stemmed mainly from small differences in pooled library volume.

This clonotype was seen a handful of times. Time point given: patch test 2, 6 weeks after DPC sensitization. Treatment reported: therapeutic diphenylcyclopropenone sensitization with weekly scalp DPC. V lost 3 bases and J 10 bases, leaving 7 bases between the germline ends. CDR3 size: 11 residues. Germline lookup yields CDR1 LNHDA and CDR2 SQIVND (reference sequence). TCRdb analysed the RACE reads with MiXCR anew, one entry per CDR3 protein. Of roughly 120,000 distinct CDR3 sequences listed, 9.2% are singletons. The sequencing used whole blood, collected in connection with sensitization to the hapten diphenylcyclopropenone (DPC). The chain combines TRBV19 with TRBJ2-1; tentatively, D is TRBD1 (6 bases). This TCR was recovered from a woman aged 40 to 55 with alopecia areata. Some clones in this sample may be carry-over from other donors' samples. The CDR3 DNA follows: TGTGCCAGTAGTATGGGGGCAGAGCAGTTCTTC. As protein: CASSMGAEQFF.